One and the same sample provided the 9 T cell receptor beta chains below, sequenced in a study of blood T cell repertoires in COVID-19. The method was immunoSEQ multiplex PCR; TCRdb's version includes in-frame clones alone and lacks a portion of them. Counted here are roughly 280,000 clones, less than 90% occurring once; the ten biggest clones make up around 4.2%. Sequencing used peripheral blood. All receptors derive from a man aged 60 to 75 with acute or convalescent COVID-19.

This chain connects TRBV3-1 (or the pseudogene TRBV3-2) to TRBJ2-1; TRBD2 aligns across 7 bases. The CDR3 has 16 amino acids. The germline V gene has CDR1 LGHDT and CDR2 YNNKEL (reference sequence). V lost 0 bases to trimming and J lost 4 bases; unmatched junction nucleotides: 6. The DNA for the CDR3 is TGTGCCAGCAGCCAAGATTGGGCTAGCGGATACAATGAGCAGTTCTTC. Its protein is CASSQDWASGYNEQFF.

V is TRBV7-8 and J is TRBJ2-1; D is ambiguous. V was shortened by 2 bases and J by 15 bases, with 17 bases between the two germline ends. This CDR3 has 13 residues. In germline, CDR1 is SGHVS, CDR2 FQNEAQ. CDR3 in DNA: TGTGCCAGCAGCTTATTACCCACTTCGGTACCGTTCTTC. Its translation: CASSLLPTSVPFF.

This chain uses TRBV7-2 with TRBJ1-3; 9 bases agree with TRBD1. CDR1 SGHTA and CDR2 FQGNSA come from the germline V gene. CDR3 length: 18 amino acids. The junction had 7 bases not matched to a gene; V was cut back by 1 base and J by 0 bases. In DNA form, the CDR3 reads TGTGCCAGCAGCTTAGTTTTGACAGGGGGGAGCTCTGGAAACACCATATATTTT. Protein: CASSLVLTGGSSGNTIYF.

This chain uses TRBV30 with TRBJ1-1, with 7 bases lining up with TRBD1. The CDR3 runs 13 residues. In germline, CDR1 is GTSNPN, CDR2 SVGIG (reference sequence). The V gene end was trimmed by 2 bases and the J gene end by 4 bases; junction bases not matched to a gene: 4. In nucleotides, the CDR3 is TGTGCCTGGAGTCAGGGGGTTGTCACTGAAGCTTTCTTT. Protein: CAWSQGVVTEAFF.

About this clone itself: The same CDR3 also results from other DNA sequences found in this sample. This chain uses TRBV12-3 or TRBV12-4 with TRBJ2-7; the D gene is possibly TRBD1 (5 bases). The CDR3 covers 12 residues. Trimming removed 3 bases from V and 5 bases from J, with 8 bases in between. CDR3 DNA: TGTGCCAGCAGTTTTCAGGGCCACGAGCAGTACTTC. This translates into CASSFQGHEQYF.

This clone was detected a few times. The V and J genes are TRBV6-5 and TRBJ1-6; the D is unclear. From germline, CDR1 is MNHEY and CDR2 SVGAGI. V lost 2 bases and J lost 9, with 11 bases in between. The CDR3 has 14 amino acids. Here the CDR3 reads CASSYAGVGSPLHF. The CDR3 nucleotides read TGTGCCAGCAGTTACGCCGGGGTGGGTTCACCCCTCCACTTT.

This clone was detected only once. V and J are TRBV27 and TRBJ2-5; D is perhaps TRBD1 (8 bases). Trimming took 4 bases from V and 5 from J, leaving 26 bases between them. This CDR3 is built from 18 residues. The germline V gene has CDR1 MNHEY and CDR2 SMNVEV (reference sequence). This CDR3 is CASSYFRTGRGISETQYF. The CDR3 DNA is TGTGCCAGCAGTTACTTTCGGACAGGGAGGGGCATTTCGGAGACCCAGTACTTC.

The chain links TRBV5-1 to TRBJ2-2; the match to TRBD1 covers 11 bases. The germline V gene has CDR1 SGHRS and CDR2 YFSETQ. This CDR3 has 17 residues. V gave up 4 bases and J gave up 4 bases; unmatched junction bases: 9. The CDR3 sequence: CASSLGQGAVSTGELFF. The CDR3 bases are TGCGCCAGCAGCCTAGGACAGGGGGCGGTAAGCACCGGGGAGCTGTTTTTT.

V usage is TRBV13 and J usage is TRBJ2-1; 11 nucleotides match TRBD2. Trimming cost V 6 bases and J 3 bases; bases outside gene matches: 4. The CDR3 is 15 amino acids. Germline CDR1 and CDR2: PRHDT and FYEKMQ (reference sequence). Here the CDR3 reads CASSHLAGGYNEQFF. CDR3 DNA sequence: TGTGCCAGCAGTCATCTAGCGGGAGGCTACAATGAGCAGTTCTTC.